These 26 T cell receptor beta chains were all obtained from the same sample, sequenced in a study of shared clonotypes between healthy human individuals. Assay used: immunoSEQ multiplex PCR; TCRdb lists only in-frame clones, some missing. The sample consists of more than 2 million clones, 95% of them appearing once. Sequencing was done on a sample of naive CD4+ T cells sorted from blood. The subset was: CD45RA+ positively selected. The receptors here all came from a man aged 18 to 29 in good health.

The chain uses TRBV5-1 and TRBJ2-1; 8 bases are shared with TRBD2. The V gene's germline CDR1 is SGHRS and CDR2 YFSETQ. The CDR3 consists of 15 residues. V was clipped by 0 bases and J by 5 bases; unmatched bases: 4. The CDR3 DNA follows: TGCGCCAGCAGCTTGGTGGCGGGGGGACACAATGAGCAGTTCTTC. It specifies CASSLVAGGHNEQFF.

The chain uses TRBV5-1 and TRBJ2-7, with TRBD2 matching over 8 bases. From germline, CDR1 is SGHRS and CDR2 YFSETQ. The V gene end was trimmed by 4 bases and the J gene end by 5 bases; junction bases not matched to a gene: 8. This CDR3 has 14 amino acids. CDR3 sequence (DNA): TGCGCCAGCAGCCTCGGGGGGGCTCTGAACGAGCAGTACTTC. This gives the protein CASSLGGALNEQYF.

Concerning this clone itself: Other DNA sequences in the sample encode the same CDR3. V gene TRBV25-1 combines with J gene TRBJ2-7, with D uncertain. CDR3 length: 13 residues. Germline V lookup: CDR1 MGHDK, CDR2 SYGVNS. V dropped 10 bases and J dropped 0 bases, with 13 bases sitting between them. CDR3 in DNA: TGTGCCACCGCCGGTACTCACTCCTACGAGCAGTACTTC. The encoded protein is CATAGTHSYEQYF.

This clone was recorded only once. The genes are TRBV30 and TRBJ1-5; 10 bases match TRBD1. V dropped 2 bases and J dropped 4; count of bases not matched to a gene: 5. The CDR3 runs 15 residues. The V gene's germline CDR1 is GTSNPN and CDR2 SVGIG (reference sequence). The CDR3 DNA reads TGTGCCTGGAGTACCCGGGACAGGGGTAATCAGCCCCAGCATTTT. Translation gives CAWSTRDRGNQPQHF.

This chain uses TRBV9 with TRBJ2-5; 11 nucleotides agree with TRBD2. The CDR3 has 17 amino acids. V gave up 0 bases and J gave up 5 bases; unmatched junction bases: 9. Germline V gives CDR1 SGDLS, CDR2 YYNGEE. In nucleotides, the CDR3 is TGTGCCAGCAGCGTAGATTTGGTTCTAGCGGGGGGCGAGACCCAGTACTTC. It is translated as CASSVDLVLAGGETQYF.

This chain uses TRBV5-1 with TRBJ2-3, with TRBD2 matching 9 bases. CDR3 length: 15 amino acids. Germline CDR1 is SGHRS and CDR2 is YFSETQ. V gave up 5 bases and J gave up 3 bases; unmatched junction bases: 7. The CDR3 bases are TGCGCCAGCAGGGTAGCGGGAGTGGGGACAGATACGCAGTATTTT. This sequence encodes CASRVAGVGTDTQYF.

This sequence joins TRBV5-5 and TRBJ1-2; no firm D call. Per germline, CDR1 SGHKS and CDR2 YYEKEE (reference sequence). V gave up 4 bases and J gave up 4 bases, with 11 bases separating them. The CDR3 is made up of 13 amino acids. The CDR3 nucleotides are TGTGCCAGCAGCGGGTCTGGCGGCTATGGCTACACCTTC. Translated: CASSGSGGYGYTF.

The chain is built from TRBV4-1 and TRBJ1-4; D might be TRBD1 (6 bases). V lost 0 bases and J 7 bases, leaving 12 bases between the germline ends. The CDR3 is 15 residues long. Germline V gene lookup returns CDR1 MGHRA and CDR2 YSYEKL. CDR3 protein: CASSQEGQGSEKLFF. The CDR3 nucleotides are TGCGCCAGCAGCCAAGAAGGGCAGGGGAGTGAAAAACTGTTTTTT.

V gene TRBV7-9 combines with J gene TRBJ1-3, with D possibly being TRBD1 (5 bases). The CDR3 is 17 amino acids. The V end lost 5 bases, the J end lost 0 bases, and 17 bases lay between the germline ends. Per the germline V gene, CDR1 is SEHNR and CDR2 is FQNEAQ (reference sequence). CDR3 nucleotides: TGTGCCAGCAGCATGGAGGGGAACCCTCACTCTGGAAACACCATATATTTT. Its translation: CASSMEGNPHSGNTIYF.

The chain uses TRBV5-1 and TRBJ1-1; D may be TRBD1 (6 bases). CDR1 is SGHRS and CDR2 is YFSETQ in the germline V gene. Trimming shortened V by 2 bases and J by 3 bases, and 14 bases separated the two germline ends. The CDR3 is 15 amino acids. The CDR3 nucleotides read TGCGCCAGCAGCTTCTCCACAGGGTCCGACACTGAAGCTTTCTTT. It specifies CASSFSTGSDTEAFF.

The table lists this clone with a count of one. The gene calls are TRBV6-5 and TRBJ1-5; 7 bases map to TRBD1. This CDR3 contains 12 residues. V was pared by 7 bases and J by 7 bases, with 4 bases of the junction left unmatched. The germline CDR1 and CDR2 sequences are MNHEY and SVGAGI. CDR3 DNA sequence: TGTGCCAGCAAGACAGGGTACCAGCCCCAGCATTTT. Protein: CASKTGYQPQHF.

In nucleotides, the CDR3 is TGTGCCAGCAGTGTCCAGTCCACAACCGGGGAGCTGTTTTTT. The encoded protein is CASSVQSTTGELFF. The chain joins TRBV2 to TRBJ2-2; D ambiguous. The CDR3 spans 14 residues. V was cut by 4 bases and J by 5 bases, with 11 bases left in between. Germline CDR1 is SNHLY and CDR2 is FYNNEI.

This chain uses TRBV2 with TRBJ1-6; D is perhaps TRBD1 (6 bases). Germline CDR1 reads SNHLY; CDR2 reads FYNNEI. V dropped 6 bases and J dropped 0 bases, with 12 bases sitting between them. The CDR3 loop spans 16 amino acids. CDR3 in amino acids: CASRDDRSSYNSPLHF. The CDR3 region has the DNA TGTGCCAGCAGGGATGACAGGAGCTCCTATAATTCACCCCTCCACTTT.

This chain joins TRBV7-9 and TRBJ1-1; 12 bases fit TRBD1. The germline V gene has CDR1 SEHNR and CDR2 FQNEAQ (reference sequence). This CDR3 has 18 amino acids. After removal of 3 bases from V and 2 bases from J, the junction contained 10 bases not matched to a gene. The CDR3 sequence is CASSFLIGTGGINTEAFF. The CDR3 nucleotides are TGTGCCAGCAGCTTTCTAATCGGGACAGGGGGCATCAACACTGAAGCTTTCTTT.

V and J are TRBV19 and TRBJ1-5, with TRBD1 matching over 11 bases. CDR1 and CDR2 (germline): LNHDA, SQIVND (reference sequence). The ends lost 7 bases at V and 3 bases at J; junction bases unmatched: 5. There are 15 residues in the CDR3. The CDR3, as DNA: TGTGCCAGTAACCGGGACAGGGGGTCCAATCAGCCCCAGCATTTT. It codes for CASNRDRGSNQPQHF.

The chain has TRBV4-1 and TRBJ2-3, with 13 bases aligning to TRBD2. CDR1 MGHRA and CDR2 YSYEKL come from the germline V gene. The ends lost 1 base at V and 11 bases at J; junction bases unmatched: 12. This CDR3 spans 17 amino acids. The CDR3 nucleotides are TGCGCCAGCAGCCAAGCGGAAGCGGGACTAGCGGGGTCAGGGCAGTATTTT. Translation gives CASSQAEAGLAGSGQYF.

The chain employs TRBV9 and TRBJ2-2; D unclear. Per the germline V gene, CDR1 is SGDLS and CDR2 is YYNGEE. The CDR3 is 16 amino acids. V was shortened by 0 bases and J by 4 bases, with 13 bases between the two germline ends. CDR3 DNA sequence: TGTGCCAGCAGCGTAGACAGCGCCCCAATCACCGGGGAGCTGTTTTTT. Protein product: CASSVDSAPITGELFF.

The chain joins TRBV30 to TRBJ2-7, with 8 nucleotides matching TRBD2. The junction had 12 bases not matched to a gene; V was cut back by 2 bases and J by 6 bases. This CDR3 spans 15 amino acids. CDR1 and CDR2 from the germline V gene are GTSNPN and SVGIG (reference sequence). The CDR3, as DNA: TGTGCCTGGAGTACCCGGGGACTAGTCCCACGCGAGCAGTACTTC. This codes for CAWSTRGLVPREQYF.

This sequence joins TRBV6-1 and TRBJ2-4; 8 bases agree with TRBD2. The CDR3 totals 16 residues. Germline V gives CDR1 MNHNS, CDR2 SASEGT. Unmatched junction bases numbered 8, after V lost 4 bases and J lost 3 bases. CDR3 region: CASSGTGGLGKNIQYF. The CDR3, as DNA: TGTGCCAGCAGTGGCACGGGGGGGTTGGGCAAAAACATTCAGTACTTC.

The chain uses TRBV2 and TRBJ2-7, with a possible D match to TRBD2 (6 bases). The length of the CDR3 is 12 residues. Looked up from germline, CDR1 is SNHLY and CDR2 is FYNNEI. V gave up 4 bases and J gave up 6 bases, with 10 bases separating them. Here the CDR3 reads CASSVPGAEQYF. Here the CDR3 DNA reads TGTGCCAGCAGTGTCCCGGGAGCCGAGCAGTACTTC. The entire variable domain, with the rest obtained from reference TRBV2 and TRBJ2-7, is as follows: EPEVTQTPSHQVTQMGQEVILRCVPISNHLYFYWYRQILGQKVEFLVSFYNNEISEKSEIFDDQFSVERPDGSNFTLKIRSTKLEDSAMYFCASSVPGAEQYFGPGTRLTVT.

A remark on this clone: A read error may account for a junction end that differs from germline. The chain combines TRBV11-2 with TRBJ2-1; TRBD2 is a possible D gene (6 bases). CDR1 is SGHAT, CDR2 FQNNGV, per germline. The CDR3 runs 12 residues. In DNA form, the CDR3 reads TGTGCCAGCAGCCTGGGGGGACCCCTCCGGGTCTTC. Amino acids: CASSLGGPLRVF.

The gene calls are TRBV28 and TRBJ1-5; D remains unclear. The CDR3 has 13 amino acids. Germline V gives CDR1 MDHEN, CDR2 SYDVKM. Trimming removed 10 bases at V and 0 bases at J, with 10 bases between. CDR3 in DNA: TGTGCCACCTTGCGGGGTAGCAATCAGCCCCAGCATTTT. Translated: CATLRGSNQPQHF.

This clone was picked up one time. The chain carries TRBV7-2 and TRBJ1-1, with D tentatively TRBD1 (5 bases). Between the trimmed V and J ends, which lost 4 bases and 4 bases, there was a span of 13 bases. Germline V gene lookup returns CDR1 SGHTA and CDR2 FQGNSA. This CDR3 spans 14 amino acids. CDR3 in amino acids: CASSSRQGTTEAFF. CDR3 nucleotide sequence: TGTGCCAGCAGCTCGAGGCAGGGCACCACTGAAGCTTTCTTT.

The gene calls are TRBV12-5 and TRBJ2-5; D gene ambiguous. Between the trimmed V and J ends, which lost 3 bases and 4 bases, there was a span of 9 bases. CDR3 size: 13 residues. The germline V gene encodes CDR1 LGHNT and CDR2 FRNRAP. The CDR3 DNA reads TGTGCTAGTGGTTTAGGCCTTCTAGAGACCCAGTACTTC. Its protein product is CASGLGLLETQYF.

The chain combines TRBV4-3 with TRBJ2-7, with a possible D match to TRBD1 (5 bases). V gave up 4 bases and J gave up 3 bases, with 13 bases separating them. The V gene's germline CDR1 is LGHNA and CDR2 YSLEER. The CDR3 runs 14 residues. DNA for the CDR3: TGCGCCAGCAGCCTAGAGACAGATGTCTACGAGCAGTACTTC. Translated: CASSLETDVYEQYF.

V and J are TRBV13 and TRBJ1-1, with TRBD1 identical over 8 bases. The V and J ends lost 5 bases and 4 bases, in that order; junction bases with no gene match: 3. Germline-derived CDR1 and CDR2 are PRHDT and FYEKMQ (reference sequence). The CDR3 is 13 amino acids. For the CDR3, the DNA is TGTGCCAGCAGCCAAACAGGGGGCACTGAAGCTTTCTTT. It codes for CASSQTGGTEAFF.